The clone carrying this TCR beta chain has only a few counts. As yet, its antigen is unknown. The ends were cut back, 1 base at V and 9 bases at J, with 16 bases in the middle. Germline V gene lookup returns CDR1 SGHTA and CDR2 FQGNSA. The CDR3 totals 15 residues. These data are taken from a study of response to subunit inactivated influenza vaccine. Study conclusions and caveats: Authors suggested each seasonal influenza vaccination recruits few new T cells.

One entry per CDR3 protein, called by TCRdb with MiXCR from the RT-PCR reads. The sample lists hundreds of thousands of distinct CDR3 sequences, about 8% occurring once. The origin of this receptor is a man between 50 and 69 years old who received an inactivated influenza vaccine. This chain links TRBV7-2 with TRBJ2-4; D might be TRBD1 or TRBD2, each matching 5 bases. The material was PBMCs from blood, obtained less than 30 months after vaccination. The CDR3 coding sequence is TGTGCCAGCAGCTTAGGCGGGCGGAGTGGGGGCATTCAGTACTTC. Encoded protein: CASSLGGRSGGIQYF.